This TCR beta chain is from a study of CD8 T cells in ankylosing spondylitis. Findings and caveats of the study: A motif in TCR beta, a set of eight highly homologous variants, appeared characteristic of ankylosing spondylitis blood. Reports say disease-linked clones showed up significantly more in matched ankylosing spondylitis synovial fluid.

Using quantitative 5'-RACE with molecular barcodes, the authors made TCR beta libraries. TCRdb re-called the 5' RACE reads with MiXCR, one entry per CDR3 protein. The sample records just over 350,000 distinct CDR3 sequences, 20% to 25% being singletons. Germline loops: CDR1 SGHRS, CDR2 YFSETQ. The CDR3 totals 15 residues. V was pared by 4 bases and J by 7 bases, with 9 bases of the junction left unmatched. In its sample, this clonotype was seen a few times. Its target is not known. The sequence was obtained from a male donor with ankylosing spondylitis or in good health (not recorded which). The chain couples TRBV5-1 to TRBJ1-4; 8 nucleotides align to TRBD1. The sequencing input was blood, either unsorted or a sorted T cell fraction (not recorded which). The CDR3 DNA follows: TGCGCCAGCAGCCACGACAGGGGCGTTAGTGAAAAACTGTTTTTT. It codes for CASSHDRGVSEKLFF.